This entry features one T cell receptor beta chain sequence. The data were taken from a study of shared T cell receptors in the human thymus. The repertoire was sequenced with immunoSEQ multiplex PCR; TCRdb's copy has only in-frame clones and lacks some. The sample lists roughly 700,000 clones, roughly 90% occurring once. This CDR3 comprises 12 residues. The V end was cut by 4 bases, the J end by 4 bases, with 5 bases between. CDR1 and CDR2 from the germline V gene are SGHRS and YFSETQ. These data also formed part of another study, on human thymus T cells. Turning to that study: Having corrective surgery for congenital heart defects, healthy Finnish infants were the ones who donated. Resections removed during corrective heart surgery provided the thymus tissue used. Use of V and J genes seemed skewed within the thymic and blood repertoires.

The rearrangement uses TRBV5-1 and TRBJ1-4; no clear D. Sequenced input: thymocytes. This TCR derives from a boy under two years old with a congenital heart defect. The CDR3 region is CASSGVNEKLFF. In DNA form, the CDR3 reads TGCGCCAGCAGCGGAGTTAATGAAAAACTGTTTTTT. The full variable domain, in which reference TRBV5-1 and TRBJ1-4 provide the parts outside the CDR3, is KAGVTQTPRYLIKTRGQQVTLSCSPISGHRSVSWYQQTPGQGLQFLFEYFSETQRNKGNFPGRFSGRQFSNSRSEMNVSTLELGDSALYLCASSGVNEKLFFGSGTQLSVL.